What follows are 31 T cell receptor beta chains derived from one specimen sequenced in a study of blood T cells in healthy people across ages. Using a J-beta primer mix together with a sample-barcoded 5' primer, a second PCR was run for about 6 to 11 cycles. Using its own MiXCR run on the 5' RACE reads, TCRdb lists one record per CDR3 protein. The table records 1.2 million to 1.5 million distinct CDR3 sequences, 59% of them present only once. The sequenced material came from blood. These TCRs come from a young man in good health.

The gene calls are TRBV7-9 and TRBJ2-1, with a possible D match to TRBD2 (5 bases). The V gene's germline CDR1 is SEHNR and CDR2 FQNEAQ (reference sequence). V lost 4 bases, J lost 0 bases, and 16 bases lay in between. CDR3 length: 17 amino acids. CDR3 loop: CASSSPLALSSYNEQFF. Here the CDR3 DNA reads TGTGCCAGCAGCTCGCCCCTAGCTCTGAGCTCCTACAATGAGCAGTTCTTC.

This sequence joins TRBV6-6 and TRBJ2-7; 8 bases fit TRBD2. The J call is doubtful: the DNA matches TRBJ2-5 better. Germline assignment: CDR1 MNHNY and CDR2 SVGAGI (reference sequence). The length of the CDR3 is 15 residues. The CDR3 region has the DNA TGTGCCACAGGGGCGGGGGGCCTTAGAGAAGAGACCCAGTACTTC. This encodes CATGAGGLREETQYF.

About this clonotype: One junction end does not reproduce the germline sequence, and a read error may be involved. The genes are TRBV9 and TRBJ2-5, with D hard to call. The J call is uncertain, as TRBJ2-7 better fits the DNA end. This CDR3 region has 12 residues. From germline, CDR1 is SGDLS and CDR2 YYNGEE. The CDR3 region has the DNA TGTCCCAGCAGCGCAGATCCCTACGAGCAGTACTTC. Amino acid sequence: CPSSADPYEQYF.

CDR3 amino acids: CASSVGGSGQPQHF. Here the CDR3 DNA reads TGCGCCAGCAGCGTGGGCGGGAGTGGTCAGCCCCAGCATTTT. The chain links TRBV5-1 to TRBJ1-5; D ambiguous. CDR1 SGHRS and CDR2 YFSETQ come from the germline V gene. V was cut by 4 bases and J by 6 bases, with 14 bases left in between. CDR3 length: 14 amino acids.

This clonotype was counted a single time. The chain carries TRBV3-1 and TRBJ1-1, with D possibly TRBD1 on 6 matching bases. This CDR3 spans 13 amino acids. Germline V lookup: CDR1 LGHDT, CDR2 YNNKEL (reference sequence). V shed 2 bases and J shed 9 bases, with 13 bases lying between them. The CDR3 protein is CASSQTWTVQAFF. The CDR3 DNA follows: TGTGCCAGCAGCCAAACTTGGACAGTACAAGCTTTCTTT.

The V and J genes are TRBV5-6 and TRBJ2-2; perhaps TRBD2 as D (5 bases). This CDR3 has 14 residues. The germline V gene has CDR1 SGHDT and CDR2 YYEEEE. V lost 4 bases to trimming and J lost 4 bases, with 11 bases between them. CDR3 in amino acids: CASSLGSFTGELFF. CDR3 DNA sequence: TGTGCCAGCAGCCTAGGGAGTTTCACCGGGGAGCTGTTTTTT.

The chain couples TRBV5-1 to TRBJ2-3, with 8 bases that match TRBD1. The CDR3 totals 13 residues. V lost 3 bases, J lost 10 bases, and 7 bases stayed unmatched. The germline V gene has CDR1 SGHRS and CDR2 YFSETQ. The CDR3 region is CASSWVGDRSQYF. For the CDR3, the DNA is TGCGCCAGCAGCTGGGTTGGGGACAGGTCGCAGTATTTT. Full variable domain (missing parts from reference TRBV5-1 and TRBJ2-3): KAGVTQTPRYLIKTRGQQVTLSCSPISGHRSVSWYQQTPGQGLQFLFEYFSETQRNKGNFPGRFSGRQFSNSRSEMNVSTLELGDSALYLCASSWVGDRSQYFGPGTRLTVL.

The chain joins TRBV20-1 to TRBJ2-1, with D hard to call. V shed 1 base and J shed 8 bases, with 9 bases lying between them. This CDR3 has 12 amino acids. Germline V lookup: CDR1 DFQATT, CDR2 SNEGSKA (reference sequence). CDR3 sequence reads: CSARVAYYEQFF. CDR3 DNA: TGCAGTGCTAGAGTGGCATATTATGAGCAGTTCTTC.

This clonotype has only a few counts. V and J are TRBV3-1 and TRBJ2-5; no definite D call. Germline-derived CDR1 and CDR2 are LGHDT and YNNKEL (reference sequence). V lost 0 bases, J lost 2 bases, and 7 bases lay in between. CDR3 length: 14 amino acids. CDR3 sequence: CASSQEKGQETQYF. The CDR3 bases are TGTGCCAGCAGCCAAGAGAAGGGACAAGAGACCCAGTACTTC.

The V and J genes are TRBV12-3 or TRBV12-4 and TRBJ2-7; D ambiguous. V gave up 3 bases and J gave up 2 bases, with 8 bases separating them. The CDR3 totals 13 residues. The CDR3 sequence: CASSFRRAYEQYF. For the CDR3, the DNA is TGTGCCAGCAGTTTTAGGCGAGCCTACGAGCAGTACTTC.

This clonotype has just a few counts. The chain has TRBV5-1 and TRBJ2-6; D is undetermined. The CDR3 covers 15 residues. The V end was cut by 1 base, the J end by 1 base, with 6 bases between. Germline V lookup: CDR1 SGHRS, CDR2 YFSETQ. The CDR3 DNA reads as TGCGCCAGCAGCTTGCGGCTGTCTGGGGCCAACGTCCTGACTTTC. Protein sequence: CASSLRLSGANVLTF.

This clonotype was recorded only once. V usage is TRBV28 and J usage is TRBJ1-1; 7 positions agree with TRBD1. Unmatched junction bases numbered 8, after V lost 11 bases and J lost 5 bases. The germline gives CDR1 MDHEN, CDR2 SYDVKM. This CDR3 comprises 12 residues. The CDR3 DNA follows: TGTGCCTCTCAGGGGGGGGAAACTGAAGCTTTCTTT. Residues: CASQGGETEAFF.

This clonotype was counted only a few times. The V call is TRBV29-1, the J call TRBJ2-1; 12 bases align to TRBD2. The junction had 6 bases not matched to a gene; V was cut back by 4 bases and J by 14 bases. CDR1 is SQVTM, CDR2 ANQGSEA, per germline. The CDR3 contains 12 residues. As DNA, the CDR3 is TGCAGCGTTGGTCTAGCGGGAGGGCCTGAGTTCTTC. Its protein product is CSVGLAGGPEFF.

The chain employs TRBV4-3 and TRBJ2-3; maybe TRBD1 (6 bases). CDR3 length: 15 residues. V was pared by 3 bases and J by 2 bases, with 12 bases between. CDR1 and CDR2 from the germline V gene are LGHNA and YSLEER. The CDR3 reads CASSQRTDLTDTQYF. CDR3 nucleotides: TGCGCCAGCAGCCAGCGGACAGACCTCACAGATACGCAGTATTTT.

This clonotype was recorded once. Germline is not matched at one junction end, which may reflect a read error. The chain combines TRBV29-1 with TRBJ2-7; 7 bases match TRBD2. Germline CDR1 is SQVTM and CDR2 is ANQGSEA. The CDR3 is made up of 12 amino acids. The CDR3 loop reads CSVEGDEGLQIF. The CDR3 nucleotides read TGCAGCGTCGAGGGTGATGAGGGACTACAGATTTTC.

The rearrangement uses TRBV6-1 and TRBJ2-5; D perhaps matches TRBD1 (6 bases). The CDR3 is 12 residues long. Between the trimmed V and J ends, which lost 7 bases and 13 bases, there was a span of 19 bases. Per the germline V gene, CDR1 is MNHNS and CDR2 is SASEGT. The CDR3 loop reads CASNPGQLGPYF. CDR3 sequence (DNA): TGTGCCAGCAACCCGGGACAACTGGGCCCGTACTTC.

There are a few counts of this clonotype. The chain combines TRBV29-1 with TRBJ2-1; no definite D call. CDR3 length: 14 amino acids. The V gene's germline CDR1 is SQVTM and CDR2 ANQGSEA. Trimming took 4 bases from V and 1 from J, leaving 11 bases between them. This CDR3 is CSVGPLLSYNEQFF. For the CDR3, the DNA is TGCAGCGTTGGACCCCTACTTTCCTACAATGAGCAGTTCTTC.

The chain recombines TRBV12-3 or TRBV12-4 with TRBJ2-1; TRBD1 agrees at 8 bases. With the DNA end fitting TRBJ2-7 better, the J assignment may be wrong. This CDR3 has 13 amino acids. The CDR3 is CASRTTGEYEQYF. The CDR3 nucleotides read TGTGCCAGCAGGACGACAGGGGAATACGAGCAGTACTTC.

The rearrangement joins TRBV11-1 to TRBJ2-2, with D hard to call. CDR3 size: 14 residues. V lost 3 bases to trimming and J lost 5 bases, with 10 bases between them. From germline, CDR1 is SGHAT and CDR2 FQDESV (reference sequence). In nucleotides, the CDR3 is TGTGCCAGCAGCTTTGGGATAAAGACCGGGGAGCTGTTTTTT. Protein: CASSFGIKTGELFF.

V and J are TRBV4-3 and TRBJ2-7; a weak D match, TRBD2 (6 bases). CDR3 length equals 17 residues. Trimming removed 1 base from V and 2 bases from J, with 18 bases in between. Germline V gene lookup returns CDR1 LGHNA and CDR2 YSLEER. CDR3 bases: TGCGCCAGCAGCCAAGGGGAACCTAGGCGGGGAACCTACGAGCAGTACTTC. This gives the protein CASSQGEPRRGTYEQYF.

V and J are TRBV4-3 and TRBJ2-1; TRBD2 agrees at 11 bases. Trimming at V came to 1 base and at J to 3 bases, leaving 5 bases not matched to a gene. This CDR3 has 17 residues. CDR1 and CDR2 (germline): LGHNA, YSLEER. CDR3 protein: CASSQGVAGGLYNEQFF. CDR3 nucleotide sequence: TGCGCCAGCAGCCAAGGGGTAGCGGGGGGGCTCTACAATGAGCAGTTCTTC.

The J gene is TRBJ1-1, the V gene TRBV6-5; D uncertain. The germline V gene has CDR1 MNHEY and CDR2 SVGAGI. V was trimmed by 5 bases and J by 1 base, leaving 14 bases between them. The CDR3 consists of 15 residues. The CDR3 DNA reads TGTGCCAGCAGTAAACACCAAATGGGGAACACTGAAGCTTTCTTT. Protein sequence: CASSKHQMGNTEAFF.

This sequence joins TRBV6-2 or TRBV6-3 and TRBJ2-7, with a weak D call TRBD1 (6 bases). V was clipped by 7 bases and J by 2 bases, with 18 bases between them. This CDR3 is 15 amino acids long. Germline V lookup: CDR1 MNHEY, CDR2 SVGEGT. The CDR3 region has the DNA TGTGCCAGCACCAACACAATACAGGGAACCTACGAGCAGTACTTC. Encoded protein: CASTNTIQGTYEQYF.

This clonotype came up a few times. V and J are TRBV7-2 and TRBJ2-3; D remains ambiguous. V lost 6 bases to trimming and J lost 6 bases, with 19 bases between them. The V gene's germline CDR1 is SGHTA and CDR2 FQGNSA. CDR3 length equals 15 residues. The CDR3 DNA sequence: TGTGCCAGCAGGCCCGGGTCACCGACGTGGGATACGCAGTATTTT. Amino acids: CASRPGSPTWDTQYF.

J is TRBJ2-1 and V is TRBV4-1; TRBD2 matches 15 bases. The J call may be wrong; the DNA end is better matched by TRBJ2-7. Germline CDR1 reads MGHRA; CDR2 reads YSYEKL. The CDR3 spans 19 residues. CDR3 region: CASSQRGLAGGISYNEQYF. Here the CDR3 DNA reads TGCGCCAGCAGCCAACGCGGACTAGCGGGAGGGATCTCCTACAATGAGCAGTACTTC.

This clonotype has only a few counts. The V call is TRBV28, the J call TRBJ2-4; the match to TRBD1 covers 7 bases. Near its end, the DNA agrees better with TRBJ2-7, so the J call may be wrong. From germline, CDR1 is MDHEN and CDR2 SYDVKM. This CDR3 is built from 14 residues. The CDR3 region has the DNA TGTGCCAGCAGTTTAGTAGGTAGGGGGCACGAGCAGTACTTC. Translating it yields CASSLVGRGHEQYF.

This clonotype was recorded only once. V is TRBV6-1 and J is TRBJ2-7; TRBD2 agrees at 7 bases. Unmatched junction bases numbered 7, after V lost 3 bases and J lost 2 bases. Germline V gene data show CDR1 as MNHNS and CDR2 as SASEGT. The CDR3 spans 15 residues. The CDR3: CASSDREAGPYEQYF. The CDR3, as DNA: TGTGCCAGCAGTGACCGGGAGGCAGGGCCCTACGAGCAGTACTTC.

This clonotype appeared once. This chain uses TRBV12-3 or TRBV12-4 with TRBJ2-6, with D perhaps TRBD2 (6 bases). This CDR3 comprises 18 residues. V lost 5 bases, J lost 2 bases, and 19 bases lay in between. Here the CDR3 reads CASSQPAGTGAGANVLTF. CDR3 nucleotide sequence: TGTGCCAGCAGTCAACCGGCAGGAACGGGGGCTGGGGCCAACGTCCTGACTTTC.

A single count supports this clonotype. J is TRBJ2-1 and V is TRBV12-3 or TRBV12-4; 13 bases line up with TRBD2. TRBJ2-7 matches the DNA end more closely, so the J call is doubtful. The CDR3 runs 18 residues. DNA of the CDR3: TGTGCCAGCAGTTTCCGGACTAGCGGGGGCCCTACCTACAATGAGCAGTACTTC. Translating it yields CASSFRTSGGPTYNEQYF.

This clonotype showed up just once. The J gene is TRBJ2-7, the V gene TRBV29-1; possible D gene TRBD1, 6 bases. Trimming shortened V by 0 bases and J by 10 bases, and 22 bases separated the two germline ends. Germline V lookup: CDR1 SQVTM, CDR2 ANQGSEA. This CDR3 spans 15 amino acids. The CDR3 DNA is TGCAGCGTTGAAGATCTCCAGGGGAATTGGGAGACTCAGTACTTC. Protein: CSVEDLQGNWETQYF.

The genes are TRBV2 and TRBJ2-3; TRBD2 is a possible D gene (5 bases). The length of the CDR3 is 15 residues. CDR1 and CDR2 from the germline V gene are SNHLY and FYNNEI. The ends were cut back, 7 bases at V and 8 bases at J, with 22 bases in the middle. In DNA form, the CDR3 reads TGTGCCAGCATCGCTGCCAGCGGCCCCCACGGTACGCAGTATTTT. Its protein product is CASIAASGPHGTQYF.